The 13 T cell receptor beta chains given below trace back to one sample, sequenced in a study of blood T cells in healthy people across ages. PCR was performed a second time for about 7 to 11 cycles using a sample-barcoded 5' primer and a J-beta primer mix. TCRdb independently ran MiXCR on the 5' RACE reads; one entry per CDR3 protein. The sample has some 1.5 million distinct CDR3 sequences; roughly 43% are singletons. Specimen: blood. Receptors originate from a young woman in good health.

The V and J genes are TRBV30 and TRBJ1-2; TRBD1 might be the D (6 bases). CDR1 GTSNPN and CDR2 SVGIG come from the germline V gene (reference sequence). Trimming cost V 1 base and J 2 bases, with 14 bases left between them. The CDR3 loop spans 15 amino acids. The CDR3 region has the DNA TGTGCCTGGAGTGCCCGCCCGGGGGCAAACTATGGCTACACCTTC. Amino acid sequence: CAWSARPGANYGYTF. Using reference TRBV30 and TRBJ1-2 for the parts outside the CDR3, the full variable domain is SQTIHQWPATLVQPVGSPLSLECTVEGTSNPNLYWYRQAAGRGLQLLFYSVGIGQISSEVPQNLSASRPQDRQFILSSKKLLLSDSGFYLCAWSARPGANYGYTFGSGTRLTVV.

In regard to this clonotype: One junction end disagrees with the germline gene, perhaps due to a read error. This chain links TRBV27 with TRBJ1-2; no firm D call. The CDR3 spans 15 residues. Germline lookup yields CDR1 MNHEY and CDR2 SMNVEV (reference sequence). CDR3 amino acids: CTSSFGPTLIYGYTF. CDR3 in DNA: TGTACCAGCAGTTTTGGCCCGACTCTTATCTATGGCTACACCTTC.

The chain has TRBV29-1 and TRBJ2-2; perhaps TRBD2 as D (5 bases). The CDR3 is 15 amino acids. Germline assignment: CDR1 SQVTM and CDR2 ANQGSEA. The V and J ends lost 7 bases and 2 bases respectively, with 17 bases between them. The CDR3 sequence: CSAWGGERNTGELFF. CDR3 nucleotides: TGCAGCGCCTGGGGTGGGGAGAGAAACACCGGGGAGCTGTTTTTT.

The CDR3 sequence is CASILGNEETQYF. In DNA form, the CDR3 reads TGTGCCAGCATTCTGGGGAATGAGGAGACCCAGTACTTC. The chain combines TRBV7-2 with TRBJ2-5; D unresolved. CDR3 length: 13 residues. The germline CDR1 and CDR2 sequences are SGHTA and FQGNSA. Trimming stripped 7 bases from V and 5 bases from J, with 14 bases between.

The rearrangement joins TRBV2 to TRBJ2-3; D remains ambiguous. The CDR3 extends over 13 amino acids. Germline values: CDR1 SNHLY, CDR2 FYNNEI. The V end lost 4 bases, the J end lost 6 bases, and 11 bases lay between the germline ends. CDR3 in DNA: TGTGCCAGCAGTGGTCAGGACGGGGATACGCAGTATTTT. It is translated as CASSGQDGDTQYF. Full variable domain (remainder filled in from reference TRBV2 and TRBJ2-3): EPEVTQTPSHQVTQMGQEVILRCVPISNHLYFYWYRQILGQKVEFLVSFYNNEISEKSEIFDDQFSVERPDGSNFTLKIRSTKLEDSAMYFCASSGQDGDTQYFGPGTRLTVL.

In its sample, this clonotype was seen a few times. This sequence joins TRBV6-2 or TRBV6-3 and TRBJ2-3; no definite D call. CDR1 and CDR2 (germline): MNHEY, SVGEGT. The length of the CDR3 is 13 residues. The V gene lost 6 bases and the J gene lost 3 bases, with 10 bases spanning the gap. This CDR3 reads CASRYSLTDTQYF. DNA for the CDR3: TGTGCCAGCAGGTACAGCCTTACAGATACGCAGTATTTT.

The CDR3 sequence is CASSMPGTLNYGYTF. Here the CDR3 DNA reads TGTGCCAGCAGTATGCCGGGCACCTTGAACTATGGCTACACCTTC. The chain is built from TRBV6-2 or TRBV6-3 and TRBJ1-2; D unclear. CDR1 is MNHEY, CDR2 SVGEGT, per germline. The CDR3 extends over 15 amino acids. The germline V and J ends were trimmed by 5 bases and 2 bases, with 15 bases remaining between them.

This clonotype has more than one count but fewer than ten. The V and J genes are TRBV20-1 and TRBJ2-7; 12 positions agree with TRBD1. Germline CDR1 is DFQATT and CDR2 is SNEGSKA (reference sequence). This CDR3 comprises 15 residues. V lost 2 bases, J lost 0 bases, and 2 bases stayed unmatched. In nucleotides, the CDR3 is TGCAGTGCTAGAAAGGGACAGGGGGCCTCCTACGAGCAGTACTTC. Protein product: CSARKGQGASYEQYF.

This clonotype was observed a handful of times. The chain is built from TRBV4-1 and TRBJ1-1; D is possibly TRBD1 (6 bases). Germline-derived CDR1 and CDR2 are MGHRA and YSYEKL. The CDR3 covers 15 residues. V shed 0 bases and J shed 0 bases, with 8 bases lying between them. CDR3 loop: CASSQDDRLNTEAFF. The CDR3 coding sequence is TGCGCCAGCAGCCAAGATGACAGGCTGAACACTGAAGCTTTCTTT.

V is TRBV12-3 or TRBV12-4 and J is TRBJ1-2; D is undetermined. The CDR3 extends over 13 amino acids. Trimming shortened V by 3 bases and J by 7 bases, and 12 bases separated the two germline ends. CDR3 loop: CASSFAGFRGYTF. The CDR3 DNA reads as TGTGCCAGCAGTTTCGCCGGGTTCCGTGGCTACACCTTC.

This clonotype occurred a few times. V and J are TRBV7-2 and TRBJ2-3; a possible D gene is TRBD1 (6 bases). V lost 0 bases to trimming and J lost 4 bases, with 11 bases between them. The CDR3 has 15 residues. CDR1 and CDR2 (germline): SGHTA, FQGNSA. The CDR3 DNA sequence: TGTGCCAGCAGCTTAGCCAGAACAGGGTCAGATACGCAGTATTTT. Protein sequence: CASSLARTGSDTQYF.

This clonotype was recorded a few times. The CDR3 sequence: CASSDPLDTQYF. CDR3 sequence (DNA): TGTGCCAGCAGTGATCCCCTAGATACGCAGTATTTT. This rearrangement joins TRBV6-2 or TRBV6-3 to TRBJ2-3, with D unclear. CDR1 and CDR2 (germline): MNHEY, SVGEGT. This CDR3 has 12 residues. The V and J ends lost 5 bases and 5 bases respectively, with 8 bases between them.

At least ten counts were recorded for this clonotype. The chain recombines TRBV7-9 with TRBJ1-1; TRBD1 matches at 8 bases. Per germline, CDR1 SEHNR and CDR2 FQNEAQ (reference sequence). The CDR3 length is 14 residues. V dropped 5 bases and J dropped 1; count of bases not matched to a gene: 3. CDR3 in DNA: TGTGCCAGCAGCCACAGGGGGGAGAACACTGAAGCTTTCTTT. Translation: CASSHRGENTEAFF. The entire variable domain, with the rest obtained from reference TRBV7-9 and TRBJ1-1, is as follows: DTGVSQNPRHKITKRGQNVTFRCDPISEHNRLYWYRQTLGQGPEFLTYFQNEAQLEKSRLLSDRFSAERPKGSFSTLEIQRTEQGDSAMYLCASSHRGENTEAFFGQGTRLTVV.